This T cell receptor (beta chain) was profiled in a study of blood T cell repertoires in COVID-19. In the study overall: The analysed material was cDNA or gDNA that came from T cells, B-cell-depleted T cells, or PBMCs.

TCRdb's table, derived via immunoSEQ multiplex PCR, lists solely in-frame clones and lacks some. The sample has roughly 72,000 clones, 75% to 85% seen once. The receptor's source is an elderly woman with active or convalescent COVID-19. Sequencing input: peripheral blood.

The CDR3 nucleotides read TGTGCCACCAGTGGAGGGGGGAGGGGGAGTAGCGGGATCCAAGAGACCCAGTACTTC. Translation: CATSGGGRGSSGIQETQYF. The chain joins TRBV24-1 to TRBJ2-5; 8 bases align to TRBD2. The CDR3 consists of 19 residues. The V gene's germline CDR1 is KGHDR and CDR2 SFDVKD. V shed 5 bases and J 1 base; nucleotides not matched to a gene: 17.